What follows describes a single T cell receptor (beta chain). Antigen: not known. The source of the sample is a study of cytomegalovirus exposure and HLA in healthy donors. The study, taken as a whole, reports: Fewer N-insertions than the roughly 670-donor mean were reportedly shown by an Asian-associated ancestry cluster in a later analysis.

The study ran its PCR with 60 Vbeta and 13 Jbeta primers. Data came from immunoSEQ multiplex PCR; TCRdb stores just in-frame clones and leaves some out. The data contain 100,000 or so clones, approximately 70% of them singletons. After removal of 6 bases from V and 4 bases from J, the junction contained 11 bases not matched to a gene. This CDR3 region has 15 residues. In germline, CDR1 is SNHLY, CDR2 FYNNEI. Material for sequencing was PBMCs. This sequence was found in a man aged 25 to 40 in good health and CMV-seropositive. The chain has TRBV2 and TRBJ2-5; 7 bases map to TRBD2. The CDR3 DNA reads TGTGCCAGCAGGACCCATGCTGGCGGGGGAGAGACCCAGTACTTC. Translation gives CASRTHAGGGETQYF.